This TCR beta chain was sequenced during a study of cytomegalovirus exposure and HLA in healthy donors. Whole-study context: Roughly 170 million T cells yielded 100 million or so unique TCR beta sequences in earlier analysis.

PCR was performed using 60 Vbeta and 13 Jbeta primers. The method was immunoSEQ multiplex PCR; TCRdb's version includes in-frame clones alone and lacks a portion of them. Here the sample table reports 160,000 or so clones. The germline V and J ends were trimmed by 4 bases and 1 base, with 7 bases remaining between them. The length of the CDR3 is 14 residues. Germline CDR1 reads MRHNA; CDR2 reads SNTAGT. Sequencing input: PBMCs. The chain links TRBV6-4 to TRBJ2-2; possibly TRBD2 for D (6 bases). The TCR was taken from a man aged 25-45 years in good health and CMV-seronegative. The CDR3 coding sequence is TGTGCCAGCAGTGTCGGGGGGAACACCGGGGAGCTGTTTTTT. It yields the protein CASSVGGNTGELFF.